This T cell receptor beta chain was sequenced in a study of blood T cell repertoires in COVID-19. CDR3 length: 17 amino acids. The germline gives CDR1 SEHNR, CDR2 FQNEAQ (reference sequence). With 4 bases removed from V and 0 bases from J, the gap between germline ends came to 16 bases. Some clones are missing from TCRdb's copy, which holds only in-frame ones; the method was immunoSEQ multiplex PCR. Here the sample spans roughly 400,000 clones, around 90% being singletons. The chain uses TRBV7-9 and TRBJ1-3, with D possibly being TRBD1 (5 bases). The sequencing input was PBMCs or T cells enriched from blood (not recorded which). This TCR derives from a woman aged 40-49 years with acute COVID-19. The CDR3 here is CASSSRAGPHSGNTIYF. The CDR3 DNA sequence: TGTGCCAGCAGCTCCAGGGCCGGACCGCACTCTGGAAACACCATATATTTT. The full variable domain, its missing parts supplied by reference TRBV7-9 and TRBJ1-3, is DTGVSQNPRHKITKRGQNVTFRCDPISEHNRLYWYRQTLGQGPEFLTYFQNEAQLEKSRLLSDRFSAERPKGSFSTLEIQRTEQGDSAMYLCASSSRAGPHSGNTIYFGEGSWLTVV.